This is a list of T cell receptor beta chains from one sample in a study of T cell responses to AZD1222 COVID-19 vaccine. TCRdb's table, derived via immunoSEQ multiplex PCR, lists solely in-frame clones and lacks some. The table has about 130,000 clones, about nine tenths seen once; the top ten hold around 1.9%. The sequenced sample was peripheral blood, obtained 28 days after the second AZD1222 dose. Receptor source: an adult who received the AZD1222 COVID-19 vaccine. CDR3s include the opening cysteine and the closing phenylalanine or tryptophan. The D gene is left open where the match is weak. Not every row has a clone size; where given, it reads once, few, many or a size class.

.	TRBJ1-5	TRBD1	19	TRBV2	TGTGCCAGCAGTCCCCCGGGGGGACAGGGGGGTTATAGCAATCAGCCCCAGCATTTT	CASSPPGGQGGYSNQPQHF
.	TRBJ2-1	TRBD2	15	TRBV5-4	TGTGCCAGCAGCTTAAAAACAAAGCGGGGGAATGAGCAGTTCTTC	CASSLKTKRGNEQFF
.	TRBJ1-2	.	13	TRBV6-2/TRBV6-3	TGTGCCAGCAGCGGTACAGGAAACTATGGCTACACCTTC	CASSGTGNYGYTF
.	TRBJ1-2	.	15	TRBV4-2	TGTGCCAGCAGCCAAGAAAGGGGGGGGTTTTATGGCTACACCTTC	CASSQERGGFYGYTF
.	TRBJ1-3	.	15	TRBV19	TGTGCCAGTAGTCCCCCGAGGATGTGGGGAAACACCATATATTTT	CASSPPRMWGNTIYF
.	TRBJ1-5	.	13	TRBV12-3/TRBV12-4	TGTGCCAGTTCCGACAGACGCAATCAGCCCCAGCATTTT	CASSDRRNQPQHF
.	TRBJ1-1	.	16	TRBV6-5	.	CASSFGPGTGNAEAFF
once	TRBJ1-2	.	18	TRBV25-1	TGTGCCAGCAGTGACCCCGGCTCTCCTGCACAGGTTAACTATGGCTACACCTTC	CASSDPGSPAQVNYGYTF
.	TRBJ1-4	.	12	TRBV7-9	TGTGCCAGCAGCCCCGGATACGAAAAACTGTTTTTT	CASSPGYEKLFF
.	TRBJ2-7	TRBD1	16	TRBV5-1	TGCGCCAGCAGCCCCTTCCGGGACAGCATAACCTACGAGCAGTACTTC	CASSPFRDSITYEQYF
.	TRBJ1-1	.	16	TRBV7-8	TGTGCCAGCAGCTTAGCTCAAGGACAGACGAACACTGAAGCTTTCTTT	CASSLAQGQTNTEAFF
.	TRBJ2-3	.	12	TRBV12-3/TRBV12-4	TGTGCCAGCAGTTCCGCAGTTTTGGCGCAGTATTTT	CASSSAVLAQYF
.	TRBJ1-4	.	14	TRBV30	TGTGCCTGGACCCGGAGGTCCGGCTGGGAAAAACTGTTTTTT	CAWTRRSGWEKLFF
.	TRBJ1-6	TRBD1	15	TRBV30	TGTGCCTGGAACCGCAACAGGGGAAATAATTCACCCCTCCACTTT	CAWNRNRGNNSPLHF
.	TRBJ1-4	.	16	TRBV27	TGTGCCAGCAGTATGCGTGGGGACGGCGGACTTGAAAAACTGTTTTTT	CASSMRGDGGLEKLFF
.	TRBJ1-1	.	15	TRBV7-9	TGTGCCAGCAGATCCACGGGGGGCCCGAACACTGAAGCTTTCTTT	CASRSTGGPNTEAFF
once	TRBJ1-1	.	16	TRBV11-2	TGTGCCAGCAGCTTGGGCGCGGGGGGTTTGAACACTGAAGCTTTCTTT	CASSLGAGGLNTEAFF
.	TRBJ1-3	.	15	TRBV4-3	TGCGCCAGCAGCCAAGATTGGGGGGGCGGAAACACCATATATTTT	CASSQDWGGGNTIYF
.	TRBJ1-2	TRBD1	15	TRBV4-1	TGCGCCAGCAGCCAACGCCAGGGGGCCGGCTATGGCTACACCTTC	CASSQRQGAGYGYTF
.	TRBJ1-2	TRBD1	16	TRBV7-3	TGTGCCAGCAGCTCTCAAGGACAGGCGTCTAACTATGGCTACACCTTC	CASSSQGQASNYGYTF
.	TRBJ2-5	.	15	TRBV7-3	TGTGCCAGCAGCCCCGGGTTCGGCGGAGAAGAGACCCAGTACTTC	CASSPGFGGEETQYF
.	TRBJ1-1	.	15	TRBV15	TGTGCCACCAGCAGAGATCTCCAGGTCGGTACTGAAGCTTTCTTT	CATSRDLQVGTEAFF
.	TRBJ1-5	.	16	TRBV2	TGTGCCAGCAGTGAAGGCAGGGGAGGGGGCAATCAGCCCCAGCATTTT	CASSEGRGGGNQPQHF
.	TRBJ1-1	.	14	TRBV7-9	TGTGCCAGCAGGTACAGATCCCTGACCACTGAAGCTTTCTTT	CASRYRSLTTEAFF
.	TRBJ1-5	.	16	TRBV30	TGTGCCTGGAGTGTAGGCACAAGACTTAGCAATCAGCCCCAGCATTTT	CAWSVGTRLSNQPQHF
.	TRBJ2-3	.	14	TRBV11-3	TGTGCCAGCGGGCTCGGCGGTGGCACAGATACGCAGTATTTT	CASGLGGGTDTQYF
.	TRBJ1-1	.	13	TRBV12-5	TGTGCTAGTGGCCCTCAAACCGGGCCGGGGGCTTTCTTT	CASGPQTGPGAFF
.	TRBJ2-1	TRBD1	14	TRBV7-2	TGTGCCAGCAGCCCGCGGACAGGGAGCAATGAGCAGTTCTTC	CASSPRTGSNEQFF
once	TRBJ1-2	.	13	TRBV5-5	TGTGCCAGCAGCATACAGGGCAGCTATGGCTACACCTTC	CASSIQGSYGYTF
.	TRBJ1-1	.	13	TRBV19	TGTGCCAGTAGTATAGATGGCTACACTGAAGCTTTCTTT	CASSIDGYTEAFF
.	TRBJ1-5	.	16	TRBV19	TGTGCCAGTAGTCCAAGACAGACTTCTAGCAATCAGCCCCAGCATTTT	CASSPRQTSSNQPQHF
.	TRBJ2-2	TRBD1	17	TRBV12-5	TGTGCTAGTGGTTCCGGTACAGGGACAGCGAACACCGGGGAGCTGTTTTTT	CASGSGTGTANTGELFF
.	TRBJ2-1	TRBD2	19	TRBV11-2	TGTGCCAGCAGCCCACGAACAAGGGGACTAGCGGGCCGCTACAATGAGCAGTTCTTC	CASSPRTRGLAGRYNEQFF
.	TRBJ1-3	.	17	TRBV18	TGTGCCAGCTCACCACCCAAAGGCGACAGCTCTGGAAACACCATATATTTT	CASSPPKGDSSGNTIYF
.	TRBJ1-5	.	15	TRBV18	TGTGCCAGCTCACCACGCAGGGGAAAGGATCAGCCCCAGCATTTT	CASSPRRGKDQPQHF
.	TRBJ1-6	TRBD1	15	TRBV3-1/TRBV3-2	TGTGCCAGCAGCCAAGCTGCAGGGGGTAATTCACCCCTCCACTTT	CASSQAAGGNSPLHF
.	TRBJ1-3	.	16	TRBV4-1	TGCGCCAGCAGCCACGGACAGTTACTCTCTGGAAACACCATATATTTT	CASSHGQLLSGNTIYF
.	TRBJ2-2	TRBD2	14	TRBV19	TGTGCCAGTAACGGACTAGCGGGCACCGGGGAGCTGTTTTTT	CASNGLAGTGELFF
.	TRBJ1-3	.	13	TRBV30	TGTGCCGCAAACGAGGGTTCGGGAAACACCATATATTTT	CAANEGSGNTIYF
.	TRBJ1-1	.	14	TRBV6-5	TGTGCCACCAAGGAGGGGGGGCAGAACACTGAAGCTTTCTTT	CATKEGGQNTEAFF
.	TRBJ1-1	.	14	TRBV18	TGTGCCAGCTCACCACGTGGGGGGAACACTGAAGCTTTCTTT	CASSPRGGNTEAFF
.	TRBJ1-6	.	16	TRBV5-1	TGCGCCAGCAGCTTGGCCTTAACAGGGTATAATTCACCCCTCCACTTT	CASSLALTGYNSPLHF
.	TRBJ2-2	.	16	TRBV18	TGTGCCAGCTCACCACCGAGGGCCCTGAACACCGGGGAGCTGTTTTTT	CASSPPRALNTGELFF
.	TRBJ1-1	.	14	TRBV11-2	TGTGCCAGCAGCTCCTACCCACTGGGGACTGAAGCTTTCTTT	CASSSYPLGTEAFF
once	TRBJ2-3	TRBD2	16	TRBV7-7	TGTGCTAGCAGCCCCGGACTAGCGGGGATGGGAGATACGCAGTATTTT	CASSPGLAGMGDTQYF
.	TRBJ2-2	.	14	TRBV7-9	TGTGCCAGCAGCCAGCAGTCGAACACCGGGGAGCTGTTTTTT	CASSQQSNTGELFF
.	TRBJ1-1	.	15	TRBV14	TGTGCCAGCAGCCAAGTGGCAGGGTCTGACACTGAAGCTTTCTTT	CASSQVAGSDTEAFF
once	TRBJ1-4	TRBD1	14	TRBV11-3	TGTGCCAGCAGCCCCGACAGGGGCGGTGAAAAACTGTTTTTT	CASSPDRGGEKLFF
.	TRBJ2-5	.	13	TRBV7-7	TGTGCTAGCAGCAAAACAGGGTCCGGGACCCAGTACTTC	CASSKTGSGTQYF
.	TRBJ2-7	.	13	TRBV5-4	TGTGCCAGCAGCTCCGGGAGCTCCTACGAGCAGTACTTC	CASSSGSSYEQYF
.	TRBJ2-2	.	15	TRBV19	TGTGCCACCCGCGGGACAGCCATAAACACCGGGGAGCTGTTTTTT	CATRGTAINTGELFF
.	TRBJ1-5	.	14	TRBV6-5	TGTGCCAGCAGCCTTGGACAGCCTAATCAGCCCCAGCATTTT	CASSLGQPNQPQHF
.	TRBJ2-7	.	16	TRBV6-5	TGTGCCAGCAGTTACTCTCTTGGTGCGGATTCCTACGAGCAGTACTTC	CASSYSLGADSYEQYF